This T cell receptor (beta chain) is drawn from a study of CD8 T cells in ankylosing spondylitis. Regarding the study as a whole: One TCR beta motif, made up of 7 or 8 highly homologous variants, appeared characteristic of ankylosing spondylitis blood. CD8+ by phenotype, disease-linked clones were relatively rare in peripheral blood.

This CDR3 is 15 amino acids long. Trimming took 3 bases from V and 5 from J, leaving 14 bases between them. Using its own MiXCR run on the 5' RACE reads, TCRdb lists one record per CDR3 protein. The profile covers about 800,000 distinct CDR3 sequences, with 12% appearing a single time and more than 0.5% taken by the ten largest. This clonotype has ten or more counts. What it recognizes is unknown. The chain recombines TRBV12-3 or TRBV12-4 with TRBJ1-3; D might be TRBD1 (5 bases). The source of this sequence is a male donor with ankylosing spondylitis. The sequenced material came from blood, either unsorted or a sorted T cell fraction (not recorded which). CDR3 bases: TGTGCCAGCAGTTTCCCGGACAATCGACGAAACACCATATATTTT. This gives the protein CASSFPDNRRNTIYF.